The 17 T cell receptor beta chains presented below share a single source sample, sequenced in a study of tumor and adjacent non-tumor tissue in lung cancer. A modified ARM-PCR protocol with three rounds of nested PCR amplified TCRbeta. TCRdb reprocessed the multiplex PCR reads via MiXCR and lists one record per CDR3 protein. In the table there are about 200,000 distinct CDR3 sequences, 70% to 75% of which are singletons. The template was RNA from unsorted bulk tissue. Sequencing input: lung tumor tissue. These TCRs come from a man in his 60s with non-small cell lung cancer.

This sequence joins TRBV20-1 and TRBJ2-1; 8 bases are shared with TRBD2. V was clipped by 7 bases and J by 6 bases; unmatched bases: 14. The germline gives CDR1 DFQATT, CDR2 SNEGSKA (reference sequence). The length of the CDR3 is 15 residues. CDR3 sequence (DNA): TGCAGTGTTAGTGATCACGGGGGGGCCTCCAATGAGCAGTTCTTC. This encodes CSVSDHGGASNEQFF.

Regarding this clonotype: The junction and the germline gene differ at one end; a read error may be behind it. V is TRBV4-2 and J is TRBJ2-2; 8 nucleotides agree with TRBD2. Germline CDR1 is LGHNA and CDR2 is YNFKEQ. The length of the CDR3 is 17 residues. This CDR3 reads CDSSHLGAGGNTGDLFF. CDR3 sequence (DNA): TGTGACAGCAGCCACCTGGGGGCGGGGGGTAACACCGGGGACCTGTTTTTT.

Turning to this clonotype: A much larger clone lies one base from this, so it may be a read error. V gene TRBV28 combines with J gene TRBJ2-5; D may be TRBD2 (6 bases). V lost 7 bases and J 1 base, leaving 13 bases between the germline ends. Germline V gives CDR1 MDHEN, CDR2 SYDVKM. The CDR3 loop spans 14 amino acids. CDR3 residues: CASKVGGLQETQYF. The CDR3 coding sequence is TGTGCCAGCAAGGTGGGGGGACTCCAAGAGACCCAGTACTTC.

In the case of this clonotype: Germline is not matched at one junction end, which may reflect a read error. The J gene is TRBJ2-7, the V gene TRBV11-1, with a tentative D call TRBD1 (6 bases). This CDR3 comprises 14 residues. CDR1 and CDR2 (germline): SGHAT, FQDESV (reference sequence). CDR3 in DNA: TGTGCCAGCAGCACCTGGACAGTGTCATACGAGCAGTATTTC. This codes for CASSTWTVSYEQYF.

Concerning this clonotype: A read error may explain this, as a much larger clone is one base away. The J gene is TRBJ1-5, the V gene TRBV4-1; D call uncertain. This CDR3 spans 14 amino acids. In germline, CDR1 is MGHRA, CDR2 YSYEKL. Trimming cost V 3 bases and J 4 bases, with 10 bases left between them. The CDR3 DNA reads TGCGCCAGCAGCCACCAGCAGTATAATCAGCCCCAGCATTTT. This sequence encodes CASSHQQYNQPQHF.

The sample holds many counts of this clonotype. The chain links TRBV6-2 or TRBV6-3 to TRBJ2-3; 13 positions match TRBD2. Germline lookup yields CDR1 MNHEY and CDR2 SVGEGT. The CDR3 is 19 residues long. J lost 0 bases, V lost 6 bases, and 12 bases had no gene match. CDR3 coding DNA: TGTGCCAGCAGGGGGGTGCCGGGACTAGCGGGATCTAGCACAGATACGCAGTATTTT. Its translation: CASRGVPGLAGSSTDTQYF.

This chain connects TRBV7-9 to TRBJ2-3; D uncertain. The germline V gene encodes CDR1 SEHNR and CDR2 FQNEAQ (reference sequence). This CDR3 is built from 13 residues. Trimming took off 5 bases at V and 2 bases at J, with 8 bases between the two ends. The CDR3, as DNA: TGTGCCAGCAGCCCGAGTAACACAGATACGCAGTATTTT. Translated, it gives CASSPSNTDTQYF.

As for this clonotype: This CDR3 is missing its conserved last phenylalanine or tryptophan, likely due to a read error. This rearrangement joins TRBV29-1 to TRBJ2-2, with TRBD1 matching over 9 bases. Germline V CDR1 and CDR2: SQVTM, ANQGSEA. The CDR3 is 15 residues long. This CDR3 is CSVRITGGNTGELFS. The CDR3 bases are TGCAGCGTTAGAATAACAGGGGGCAACACTGGGGAGCTGTTTTCT.

V and J are TRBV5-1 and TRBJ2-1; TRBD2 matches at 7 bases. The germline V gene has CDR1 SGHRS and CDR2 YFSETQ. The CDR3 is 15 amino acids. The junction had 3 bases not matched to a gene; V was cut back by 0 bases and J by 3 bases. CDR3 sequence reads: CASSLGLAVYNEQFF. CDR3 DNA sequence: TGCGCCAGCAGCTTGGGGCTAGCGGTCTACAATGAGCAGTTCTTC. The full variable domain, with the rest looked up from reference TRBV5-1 and TRBJ2-1, is KAGVTQTPRYLIKTRGQQVTLSCSPISGHRSVSWYQQTPGQGLQFLFEYFSETQRNKGNFPGRFSGRQFSNSRSEMNVSTLELGDSALYLCASSLGLAVYNEQFFGPGTRLTVL.

The J gene is TRBJ1-1, the V gene TRBV30; D not resolved. There are 14 residues in the CDR3. Germline CDR1 GTSNPN, CDR2 SVGIG (reference sequence). The ends were cut back, 3 bases at V and 4 bases at J, with 15 bases in the middle. This CDR3 is CAWSRSRVSTEAFF. The CDR3 DNA reads as TGTGCCTGGAGCCGCAGTAGAGTAAGCACTGAAGCTTTCTTT. The full variable domain, with the rest looked up from reference TRBV30 and TRBJ1-1, is SQTIHQWPATLVQPVGSPLSLECTVEGTSNPNLYWYRQAAGRGLQLLFYSVGIGQISSEVPQNLSASRPQDRQFILSSKKLLLSDSGFYLCAWSRSRVSTEAFFGQGTRLTVV.

The chain joins TRBV6-2 or TRBV6-3 to TRBJ2-1; 8 nucleotides match TRBD2. V lost 8 bases and J lost 8; bases outside the gene matches: 17. Per the germline V gene, CDR1 is MNHEY and CDR2 is SVGEGT. The CDR3 runs to 16 residues. The CDR3 DNA reads as TGTGCCAGCGTGGTGAAGAGCGGGAGTGCCATGTATGAGCAGTTCTTC. This codes for CASVVKSGSAMYEQFF.

J is TRBJ2-4 and V is TRBV21-1; whether TRBD2, the table's D call, matches the DNA was not checked. TRBV21-1 is designated a pseudogene. The CDR3 sequence is 20 residues long. The CDR3 loop reads CVSIATDSGGHQEGKNIQYF. The CDR3 DNA follows: TGTGTCAGCATCGCCACCGATAGCGGGGGACACCAGGAAGGGAAAAACATTCAGTACTTT.

The genes are TRBV4-2 and TRBJ2-1; 8 nucleotides match TRBD2. Germline lookup yields CDR1 LGHNA and CDR2 YNFKEQ. The CDR3 has 16 amino acids. Trimming took 3 bases from V and 15 from J; bases not matched to a gene: 19. The CDR3 DNA reads as TGTGCCAGCAGCCAGTCGGGGGGGTGGGGATACAATGAACGGTTCTTC. Translating it yields CASSQSGGWGYNERFF.

With regard to this clonotype: The CDR3 ends on some other residue instead of the conserved phenylalanine or tryptophan, so this is likely a read error. The V and J genes are TRBV11-3 and TRBJ1-2; TRBD1 aligns across 10 bases. The CDR3 has 13 amino acids. Trimming took 5 bases from V and 5 from J; bases not matched to a gene: 2. Germline-derived CDR1 and CDR2 are SGHNT and YENEEA. The CDR3 DNA is TGTGCCAGCAGCGCGGGACAGGGGTATGGCTACACCGTC. Amino acid sequence: CASSAGQGYGYTV.

This clonotype was found a few times. Given a much more abundant clone one base away, this may be a read error. This chain connects TRBV29-1 to TRBJ1-2; TRBD1 is a possible D gene (6 bases). V shed 5 bases and J shed 9 bases, with 16 bases lying between them. The CDR3 extends over 12 amino acids. CDR1 SQVTM and CDR2 ANQGSEA come from the germline V gene. The CDR3 coding sequence is TGCAGCGTTCCCGGGACAAGGGGCAGCTACACCTTC. Protein: CSVPGTRGSYTF.

As regards this clonotype: The junction departs from the called germline gene at one end, perhaps through a read error. V is TRBV11-1 and J is TRBJ2-6, with no clear D. This CDR3 is built from 16 residues. Germline CDR1 is SGHAT and CDR2 is FQDESV (reference sequence). Here the CDR3 DNA reads TGTGCCAGCAGCCAATTAGGTAGCTCTGGGACCAACGTCCTGACTTTC. Amino acid sequence: CASSQLGSSGTNVLTF.

With respect to this clonotype: One junction end disagrees with the germline gene, perhaps due to a read error. The rearrangement links TRBV20-1 to TRBJ1-6; weak D call: TRBD1 (5 bases). The germline CDR1 and CDR2 sequences are DFQATT and SNEGSKA (reference sequence). The CDR3 is 13 amino acids. The CDR3 here is CNATQGVNSPLDF. Written as DNA, the CDR3 is TGCAATGCTACGCAGGGTGTTAATTCACCCCTCGACTTT.